This paragraph reports one TCR beta chain. Produced via immunoSEQ multiplex PCR; TCRdb's table is partial and in-frame only. Counted here are 300,000 or so clones, over 85% occurring once; the ten biggest clones make up roughly 2.9%. These data originate in a study of blood T cell repertoires in COVID-19. The TCR was taken from a woman aged 45-65 years who had been exposed to COVID-19. The sequenced sample consisted of PBMCs or T cells enriched from blood (not recorded which).

The CDR3 here is CASSMGAGRNTEAFF. The CDR3 bases are TGTGCCAGTAGTATGGGGGCTGGACGAAACACTGAAGCTTTCTTT. The rearrangement links TRBV19 to TRBJ1-1; the D gene is possibly TRBD1 (6 bases). V gave up 3 bases and J gave up 2 bases, with 13 bases separating them. Germline V gene sequence: CDR1 LNHDA, CDR2 SQIVND (reference sequence). CDR3 length equals 15 residues.